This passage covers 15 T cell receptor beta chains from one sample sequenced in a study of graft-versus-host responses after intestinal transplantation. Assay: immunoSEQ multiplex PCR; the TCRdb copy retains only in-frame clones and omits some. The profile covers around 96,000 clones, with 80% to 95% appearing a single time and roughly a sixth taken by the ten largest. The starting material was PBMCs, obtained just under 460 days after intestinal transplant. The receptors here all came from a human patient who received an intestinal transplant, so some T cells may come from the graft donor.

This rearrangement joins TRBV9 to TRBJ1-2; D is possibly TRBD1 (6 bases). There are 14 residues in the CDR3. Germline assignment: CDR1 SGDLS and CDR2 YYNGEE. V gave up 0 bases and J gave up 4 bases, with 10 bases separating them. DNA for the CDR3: TGTGCCAGCAGCGTAGCTACAGGGCCCTATGGCTACACCTTC. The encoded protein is CASSVATGPYGYTF. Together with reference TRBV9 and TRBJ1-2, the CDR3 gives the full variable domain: DSGVTQTPKHLITATGQRVTLRCSPRSGDLSVYWYQQSLDQGLQFLIQYYNGEERAKGNILERFSAQQFPDLHSELNLSSLELGDSALYFCASSVATGPYGYTFGSGTRLTVV.

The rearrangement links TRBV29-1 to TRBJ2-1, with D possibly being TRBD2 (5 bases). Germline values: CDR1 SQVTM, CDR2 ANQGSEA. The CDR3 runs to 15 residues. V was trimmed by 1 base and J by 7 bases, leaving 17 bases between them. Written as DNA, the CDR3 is TGCAGCGTTGAAGGCCCATCGGGGTTGGGGAATGAGCAGTTCTTC. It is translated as CSVEGPSGLGNEQFF.

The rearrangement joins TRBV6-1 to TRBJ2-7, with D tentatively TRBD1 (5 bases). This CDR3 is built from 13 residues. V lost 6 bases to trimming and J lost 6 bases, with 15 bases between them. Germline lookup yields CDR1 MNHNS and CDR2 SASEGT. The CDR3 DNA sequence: TGTGCCAGCAGGGCCAGGGCCCTCTCCGAGCAGTACTTC. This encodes CASRARALSEQYF.

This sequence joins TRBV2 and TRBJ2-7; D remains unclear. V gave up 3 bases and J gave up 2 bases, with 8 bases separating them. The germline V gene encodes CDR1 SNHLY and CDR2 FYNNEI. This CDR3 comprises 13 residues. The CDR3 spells CASSDNSPYEQYF. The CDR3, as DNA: TGTGCCAGCAGTGATAACAGCCCCTACGAGCAGTACTTC.

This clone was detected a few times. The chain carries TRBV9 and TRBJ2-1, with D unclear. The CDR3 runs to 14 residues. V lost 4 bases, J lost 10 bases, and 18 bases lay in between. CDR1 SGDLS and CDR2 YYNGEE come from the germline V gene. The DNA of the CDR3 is TGTGCCAGCAGCCGGGCGCCGACATCTGGGGAGCAGTTCTTC. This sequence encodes CASSRAPTSGEQFF.

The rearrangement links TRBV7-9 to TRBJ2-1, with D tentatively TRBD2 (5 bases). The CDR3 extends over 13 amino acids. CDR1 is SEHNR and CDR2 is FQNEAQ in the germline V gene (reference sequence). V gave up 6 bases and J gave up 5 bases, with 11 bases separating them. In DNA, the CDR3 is TGTGCCAGCAGTCAAGCGGAGAACAATGAGCAGTTCTTC. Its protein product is CASSQAENNEQFF.

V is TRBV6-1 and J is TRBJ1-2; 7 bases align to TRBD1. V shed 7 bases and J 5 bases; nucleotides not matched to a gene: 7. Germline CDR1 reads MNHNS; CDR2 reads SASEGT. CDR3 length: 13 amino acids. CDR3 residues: CASKQPGGYGYTF. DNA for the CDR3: TGTGCCAGCAAACAGCCAGGGGGATATGGCTACACCTTC.

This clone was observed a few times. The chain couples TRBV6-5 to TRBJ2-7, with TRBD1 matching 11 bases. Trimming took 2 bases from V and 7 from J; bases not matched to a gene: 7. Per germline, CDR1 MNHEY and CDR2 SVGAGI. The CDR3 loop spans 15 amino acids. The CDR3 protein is CASSYGRTGGGEQYF. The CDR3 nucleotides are TGTGCCAGCAGTTACGGCAGGACAGGGGGCGGGGAGCAGTACTTC.

CDR3: CASSISPGSGNTIYF. In DNA form, the CDR3 reads TGTGCCAGTAGTATATCCCCCGGCTCTGGAAACACCATATATTTT. This chain joins TRBV19 and TRBJ1-3; D is ambiguous. Trimming left V 2 bases short and J 0 bases short, with 8 bases between. The germline CDR1 and CDR2 sequences are LNHDA and SQIVND (reference sequence). The CDR3 is 15 residues long.

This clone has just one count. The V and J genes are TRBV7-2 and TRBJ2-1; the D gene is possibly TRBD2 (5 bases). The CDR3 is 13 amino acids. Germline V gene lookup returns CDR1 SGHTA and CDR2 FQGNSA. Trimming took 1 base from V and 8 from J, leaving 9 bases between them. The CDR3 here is CASSLGLGDEQFF. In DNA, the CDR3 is TGTGCCAGCAGCTTAGGGCTCGGGGATGAGCAGTTCTTC.

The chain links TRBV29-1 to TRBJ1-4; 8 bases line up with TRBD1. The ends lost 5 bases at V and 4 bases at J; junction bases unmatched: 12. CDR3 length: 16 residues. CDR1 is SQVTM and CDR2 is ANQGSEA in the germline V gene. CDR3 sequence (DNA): TGCAGCGTTAGAGGTTCCGGGACAGGTGATAATGAAAAACTGTTTTTT. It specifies CSVRGSGTGDNEKLFF.

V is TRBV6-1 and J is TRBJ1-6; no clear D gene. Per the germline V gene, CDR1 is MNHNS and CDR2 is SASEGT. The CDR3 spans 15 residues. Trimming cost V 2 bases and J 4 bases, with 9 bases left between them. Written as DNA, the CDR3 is TGTGCCAGCAGTGAAAGAAGGGCTTATAATTCACCCCTCCACTTT. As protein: CASSERRAYNSPLHF.

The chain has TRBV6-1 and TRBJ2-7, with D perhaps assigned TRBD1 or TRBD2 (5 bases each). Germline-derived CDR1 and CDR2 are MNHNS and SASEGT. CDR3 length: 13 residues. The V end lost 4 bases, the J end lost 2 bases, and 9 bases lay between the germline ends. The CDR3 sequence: CASSARGPYEQYF. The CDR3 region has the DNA TGTGCCAGCAGTGCCCGGGGACCCTACGAGCAGTACTTC.

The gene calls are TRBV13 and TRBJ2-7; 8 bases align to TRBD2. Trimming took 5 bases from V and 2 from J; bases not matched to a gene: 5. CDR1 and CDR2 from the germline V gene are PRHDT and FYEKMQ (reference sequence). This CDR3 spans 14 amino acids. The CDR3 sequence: CASSAAGGPYEQYF. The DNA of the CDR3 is TGTGCCAGCAGCGCGGCGGGGGGCCCCTACGAGCAGTACTTC.

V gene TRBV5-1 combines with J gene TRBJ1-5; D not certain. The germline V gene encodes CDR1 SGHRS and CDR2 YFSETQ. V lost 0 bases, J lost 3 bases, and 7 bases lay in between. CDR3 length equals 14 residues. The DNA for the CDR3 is TGCGCCAGCAGCTTGGACGCAAACAATCAGCCCCAGCATTTT. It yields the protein CASSLDANNQPQHF.